Included here is one T cell receptor (beta chain) sequence, with context. What it binds is unknown. One end of the junction varies from germline; a read error may be responsible. This record belongs to a study of blood T cells in healthy people across ages. Overall study results and limits: Estimates drawn from one million T cells were deemed to understate diversity. No one knew whether donors had CMV, which possibly confounded expanded clonotype changes. Diversity of TCR beta per million T cells declined in a roughly linear way with age. Long-lived donors exceeded aged donors in naive CD4+ cells and diversity.

A second PCR of roughly 7 to 11 cycles used a sample-barcoded 5' primer and a J-beta primer mix. TCRdb called the 5' RACE reads again in MiXCR, with one record for every CDR3 protein. This sample yields about 750,000 distinct CDR3 sequences, of which about 48% are seen a single time; about 42% belongs to the top ten. Germline lookup yields CDR1 SNHLY and CDR2 FYNNEI. CDR3 length equals 14 residues. Sequences were obtained from blood. The receptor was derived from a man aged 80 or over in good health. The J gene is TRBJ2-6, the V gene TRBV2, with TRBD1 as a possible D gene (5 bases). The CDR3: CASLKGSGAYVLTF. As DNA, the CDR3 is TGTGCCAGCTTGAAGGGCTCTGGGGCCTACGTCCTGACTTTC.